This T cell receptor beta chain stems from a study of response to subunit inactivated influenza vaccine. This CDR3 spans 13 amino acids. V shed 5 bases and J shed 7 bases, with 12 bases lying between them. This clonotype has more than one count but fewer than ten. TCRdb passed the RT-PCR reads through MiXCR, listing each CDR3 protein once. The data show around 600,000 distinct CDR3 sequences, roughly 12% seen once. The same sample was also studied in work on T cells expressing NK-cell markers. That publication notes: TCR beta cDNA was generated via 5'RACE template switching incorporating UMIs. In sorted CD3+CD56+NKG2C+, CD3+CD56+NKG2C- and CD3+CD56-NKG2C+ T cells, TCR beta repertoires were obtained. Eight donors were sequenced, seven testing HCMV-seropositive and one testing seronegative. Six donors carried dominant NKG2C+ clonotypes that made up about 1.0-7.5% of their CD8+ T cells. Researchers report these clonotypes also headed the CD3+CD56-NKG2C+ fraction in several donors.

This chain connects TRBV12-3 or TRBV12-4 to TRBJ2-1; D not certain. The TCR comes from a middle-aged man who received an inactivated influenza vaccine. Sequencing was performed on PBMCs from blood, taken on the day of vaccination. CDR3 amino acids: CASSRPHVNEQFF. The CDR3 DNA follows: TGTGCCAGCAGTCGACCCCATGTGAATGAGCAGTTCTTC.